The present T cell receptor (beta chain) was sequenced within a study of blood T cell repertoires in COVID-19. Authors' analysis steps: Estimation of nucleated cell counts relied on the amplification of reference gene primers. Only in-frame clones appear in the TCRdb table, and some are missing; sequencing was by immunoSEQ multiplex PCR. Clonal size and the V and J genes are those of that table, whereas D and trimming came from the DNA. The repertoire has about 69,000 clones, around four fifths of them found once; the top ten carry around 29%. From germline, CDR1 is LGHNA and CDR2 YNFKEQ. CDR3 length: 16 amino acids. V lost 8 bases and J lost 4; bases outside the gene matches: 11.

This sequence joins TRBV4-2 and TRBJ2-1; 10 positions agree with TRBD1. Sequencing was carried out using peripheral blood. The receptor was isolated from a human donor in a cohort sampled during active COVID-19. The CDR3 protein is CASGPVGDRGYNEQFF. In DNA form, the CDR3 reads TGTGCCAGCGGTCCAGTGGGGGACAGGGGATACAATGAGCAGTTCTTC.